This record covers a single T cell receptor (beta chain). The data were obtained in a study of blood T cell repertoires in COVID-19. Study context: Samples came from the United States, Italy and Spain, spanning acute and convalescent COVID-19.

V trimming: 5 bases; J trimming: 4 bases; junction bases outside the gene matches: 11. The CDR3 covers 16 residues. The germline V gene has CDR1 SGHDN and CDR2 FVKESK. Study members were between about 18 and 100 years old and lived in 25 or so US regions. Here immunoSEQ multiplex PCR was the method, and the copy in TCRdb shows in-frame clones only, minus some. This table holds 200,000 or so clones, around 89% found once. The sequence was obtained from a young woman in a cohort exposed to, infected with or recovered from COVID-19 (not recorded which). Specimen: PBMCs or T cells enriched from blood (not recorded which). The chain recombines TRBV14 with TRBJ2-3; TRBD2 agrees at 8 bases. Here the CDR3 reads CASSARQAGEADTQYF. DNA for the CDR3: TGTGCCAGCAGCGCCCGGCAAGCGGGAGAGGCAGATACGCAGTATTTT.